These T cell receptor beta chains were read from a single sample in a study of shared clonotypes between healthy human individuals. Assay: immunoSEQ multiplex PCR; the TCRdb copy retains only in-frame clones and omits some. In the table there are 2 million to 2.5 million clones, roughly 92% of which are singletons. The source material was naive CD4+ T cells from PBMCs. All receptors come from a man between 18 and 29 years old in good health. Some clones in this sample may be carry-over from other donors' samples. Each CDR3 is given with its conserved first and last residue. A D gene is named only where the DNA matches it firmly. Clone size is given for some rows only: seen once, a few or many times, or a class if the clone is expanded.

CDR3 | DNA | J | D | V | size
CASSLSRNTEAFF | TGTGCCAGCAGCTTATCGAGGAACACTGAAGCTTTCTTT | TRBJ1-1 | . | TRBV7-8 | .
CALKDGLAGTGELFF | TGTGCCCTTAAGGACGGTCTAGCGGGCACCGGGGAGCTGTTTTTT | TRBJ2-2 | TRBD2 | TRBV10-3 | .
CASSERQGVHEQYF | TGTGCCAGCAGTGAAAGACAGGGGGTACACGAGCAGTACTTC | TRBJ2-7 | TRBD1 | TRBV6-1 | .
CASSTGFLTEAFF | TGCGCCAGCAGCACGGGGTTTTTAACTGAAGCTTTCTTT | TRBJ1-1 | . | TRBV5-1 | .
CSVGGRNYEQYF | TGCAGCGTAGGCGGGAGAAATTACGAGCAGTACTTC | TRBJ2-7 | TRBD2 | TRBV29-1 | .
CASSRDGGATNEKLFF | TGTGCCAGCAGCAGAGACGGGGGAGCAACTAATGAAAAACTGTTTTTT | TRBJ1-4 | . | TRBV7-9 | .
CASSQTSGSTDTQYF | TGCGCCAGCAGCCAGACTAGCGGGAGCACAGATACGCAGTATTTT | TRBJ2-3 | TRBD2 | TRBV4-3 | .
CASSPRRPSTQYF | TGTGCCAGCAGCCCCCGGAGACCCTCAACGCAGTATTTT | TRBJ2-3 | . | TRBV5-8 | .
CASSDRGLWNEQFF | TGTGCCAGCTCCGACAGGGGGCTCTGGAATGAGCAGTTCTTC | TRBJ2-1 | TRBD1 | TRBV19 | .
CARRDFNYNEQFF | TGTGCCAGGAGGGACTTTAACTACAATGAGCAGTTCTTC | TRBJ2-1 | . | TRBV2 | once
CAWSRDSNQPQHF | TGTGCCTGGAGCCGGGACAGTAATCAGCCCCAGCATTTT | TRBJ1-5 | TRBD1 | TRBV30 | .
CASSYTGTGNQPQHF | TGTGCCAGCAGCTATACCGGGACAGGGAATCAGCCCCAGCATTTT | TRBJ1-5 | TRBD1 | TRBV6-1 | .
CAWSLQGTNNSPLHF | TGTGCCTGGAGTTTGCAGGGGACGAACAATTCACCCCTCCACTTT | TRBJ1-6 | . | TRBV30 | .
CAWRLQGRTDTQYF | TGTGCCTGGAGGTTACAGGGACGCACAGATACGCAGTATTTT | TRBJ2-3 | . | TRBV30 | .
CASRLSQGVGDTIYF | TGTGCCAGCAGACTCAGTCAGGGCGTAGGCGACACCATATATTTT | TRBJ1-3 | . | TRBV6-6 | .
CASGDVFTETQYF | TGTGCCAGCGGGGATGTGTTCACGGAGACCCAGTACTTC | TRBJ2-5 | . | TRBV2 | .
CAGREGGVETQYF | TGTGCCGGCAGGGAGGGTGGGGTGGAGACCCAGTACTTC | TRBJ2-5 | TRBD2 | TRBV28 | .
CASSLVGKETQYF | TGTGCCAGCAGCTTAGTTGGGAAAGAGACCCAGTACTTC | TRBJ2-5 | . | TRBV7-2 | .
CASSLISSADTQYF | TGCGCCAGCAGCTTGATCTCCAGCGCAGATACGCAGTATTTT | TRBJ2-3 | . | TRBV5-1 | once
CASSSGQSEQYF | TGTGCCAGCAGTAGCGGACAGTCCGAGCAGTACTTC | TRBJ2-7 | . | TRBV28 | .
CASSPTFGGELFF | TGTGCCAGCAGCCCCACCTTTGGGGGGGAGCTGTTTTTT | TRBJ2-2 | . | TRBV7-9 | .
CASSFDGQRKNTEAFF | TGTGCCAGCAGCTTTGATGGACAGAGAAAGAACACTGAAGCTTTCTTT | TRBJ1-1 | . | TRBV12-1 | .
CAISEGGTQYF | TGTGCCATCAGTGAGGGAGGTACGCAGTATTTT | TRBJ2-3 | . | TRBV10-3 | .
CASSAEQRGRGETQYF | TGTGCCAGCAGTGCGGAACAGCGGGGCCGGGGGGAGACCCAGTACTTC | TRBJ2-5 | TRBD2 | TRBV28 | once
CASSPGAGYTGELFF | TGCGCCAGCAGCCCAGGGGCGGGGTACACCGGGGAGCTGTTTTTT | TRBJ2-2 | . | TRBV5-1 | once
CASSLGRGSRTQYF | TGTGCCAGCAGCTTGGGAAGGGGGTCCAGGACCCAGTACTTC | TRBJ2-5 | . | TRBV5-6 | .
CAWSVLAGSGELFF | TGTGCCTGGAGTGTACTAGCGGGCTCCGGGGAGCTGTTTTTT | TRBJ2-2 | TRBD2 | TRBV30 | .
CASSLAPRPTFF | TGTGCCAGCAGCTTAGCCCCCCGTCCAACTTTCTTT | TRBJ1-1 | . | TRBV7-9 | .
CASSEGAGAYTGELFF | TGTGCCAGCAGCGAGGGGGCAGGGGCGTATACCGGGGAGCTGTTTTTT | TRBJ2-2 | TRBD1 | TRBV9 | once
CASSQVRQGYGYTF | TGCGCCAGCAGCCAAGTAAGGCAGGGCTATGGCTACACCTTC | TRBJ1-2 | . | TRBV4-3 | .
CASSHVPFGYTF | TGTGCCAGCAGCCACGTCCCTTTTGGCTACACCTTC | TRBJ1-2 | . | TRBV14 | .
CARSLGQGPTEAFF | TGTGCCAGAAGCTTGGGACAGGGGCCCACTGAAGCTTTCTTT | TRBJ1-1 | TRBD1 | TRBV5-3 | .
CAWSGTGGQPQHF | TGTGCCTGGAGCGGGACAGGAGGCCAGCCCCAGCATTTT | TRBJ1-5 | TRBD1 | TRBV30 | .
CASRPAEGIYEQYF | TGTGCCAGCAGGCCTGCGGAGGGTATCTACGAGCAGTACTTC | TRBJ2-7 | . | TRBV28 | once
CASSEDPRTGELFF | TGTGCCAGCAGTGAAGACCCCCGGACCGGGGAGCTGTTTTTT | TRBJ2-2 | . | TRBV6-1 | once
CATRLGAEGEQFF | TGTGCCACCAGGCTTGGGGCGGAAGGGGAGCAGTTCTTC | TRBJ2-1 | . | TRBV15 | once
CASSTTGTGSYEQYF | TGTGCCAGTAGTACTACCGGGACAGGGAGCTACGAGCAGTACTTC | TRBJ2-7 | TRBD1 | TRBV19 | .
CASSPTGKKVRGTEAFF | TGTGCCAGCTCACCCACAGGGAAAAAGGTCCGCGGCACTGAAGCTTTCTTT | TRBJ1-1 | . | TRBV18 | .
CASSIGLMAGVTQNYNEQFF | TGTGCCAGTAGCATTGGGTTAATGGCGGGAGTAACCCAGAACTACAATGAGCAGTTCTTC | TRBJ2-1 | TRBD2 | TRBV19 | .
CASSIADGGYTF | TGTGCCAGTAGTATTGCGGACGGCGGCTACACCTTC | TRBJ1-2 | . | TRBV19 | .
CAWSEGAGELFF | TGTGCCTGGAGTGAAGGGGCCGGGGAGCTGTTTTTT | TRBJ2-2 | . | TRBV30 | .
CASSPQTNYVGNTIYF | TGTGCCAGCAGCCCCCAGACGAACTACGTTGGAAACACCATATATTTT | TRBJ1-3 | . | TRBV9 | .
CASSIGAGSTDTQYF | TGTGCCAGTAGTATAGGAGCCGGGAGCACAGATACGCAGTATTTT | TRBJ2-3 | . | TRBV19 | once
CASSPKQGNQPQHF | TGTGCCAGCAGTCCTAAACAGGGCAATCAGCCCCAGCATTTT | TRBJ1-5 | . | TRBV28 | .
CASNPRVNTGELFF | TGTGCCAGCAACCCACGGGTGAACACCGGGGAGCTGTTTTTT | TRBJ2-2 | . | TRBV6-5 | .
CASRREGWAFF | TGTGCCAGCAGAAGGGAGGGATGGGCTTTCTTT | TRBJ1-1 | . | TRBV2 | .
CASEDRNYGYTF | TGTGCCAGCGAGGACAGGAACTATGGCTACACCTTC | TRBJ1-2 | TRBD1 | TRBV28 | .
CASSLATSGRADTQYF | TGCGCCAGCAGCTTGGCGACTAGCGGGAGAGCGGATACGCAGTATTTT | TRBJ2-3 | TRBD2 | TRBV5-1 | .
CASSSAQGESTGELFF | TGTGCCAGCAGTTCCGCCCAGGGTGAGAGCACCGGGGAGCTGTTTTTT | TRBJ2-2 | . | TRBV5-4 | .
CASTIRSSGANVLTF | TGTGCCAGCACAATTCGCAGCTCTGGGGCCAACGTCCTGACTTTC | TRBJ2-6 | . | TRBV2 | .
CASRRPGGTYGYTF | TGTGCCAGCAGAAGGCCAGGGGGCACCTATGGCTACACCTTC | TRBJ1-2 | TRBD1 | TRBV5-4 | .
CASSAGQGAYNEQFF | TGTGCCAGCAGCGCGGGACAGGGGGCTTACAATGAGCAGTTCTTC | TRBJ2-1 | TRBD1 | TRBV5-4 | .
CASSLADGGMNTEAFF | TGCGCCAGCAGCTTGGCCGACGGCGGCATGAACACTGAAGCTTTCTTT | TRBJ1-1 | . | TRBV5-1 | .
CASSLSRSQPQHF | TGTGCCAGCAGCTTATCTAGAAGTCAGCCCCAGCATTTT | TRBJ1-5 | . | TRBV7-6 | .
CASSLGLPETQYF | TGTGCCAGCAGTTTAGGGTTGCCAGAGACCCAGTACTTC | TRBJ2-5 | . | TRBV28 | .
CASTESPSGNTGELFF | TGCGCCAGCACCGAGTCCCCTAGCGGGAACACCGGGGAGCTGTTTTTT | TRBJ2-2 | TRBD2 | TRBV10-2 | few